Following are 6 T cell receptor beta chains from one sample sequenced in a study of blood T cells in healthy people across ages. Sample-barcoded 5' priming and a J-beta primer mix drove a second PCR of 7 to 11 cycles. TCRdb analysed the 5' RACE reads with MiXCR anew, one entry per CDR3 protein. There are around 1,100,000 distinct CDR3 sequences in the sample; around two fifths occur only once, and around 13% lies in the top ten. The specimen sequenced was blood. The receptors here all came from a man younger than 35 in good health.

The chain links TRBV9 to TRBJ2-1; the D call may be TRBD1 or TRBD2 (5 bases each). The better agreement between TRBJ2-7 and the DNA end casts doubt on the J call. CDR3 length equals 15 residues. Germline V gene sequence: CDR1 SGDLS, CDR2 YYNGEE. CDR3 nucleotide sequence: TGTGCCAGCAGCGTAGCGGGGCCAATCTACAATGAGCAGTACTTC. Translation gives CASSVAGPIYNEQYF.

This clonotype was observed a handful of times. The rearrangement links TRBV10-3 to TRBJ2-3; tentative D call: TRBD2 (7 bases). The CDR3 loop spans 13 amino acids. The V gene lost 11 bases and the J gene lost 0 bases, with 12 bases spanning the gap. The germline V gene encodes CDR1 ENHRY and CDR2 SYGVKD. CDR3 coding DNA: TGTGCCGCGCGGGGGCAGAGCACAGATACGCAGTATTTT. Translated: CAARGQSTDTQYF.

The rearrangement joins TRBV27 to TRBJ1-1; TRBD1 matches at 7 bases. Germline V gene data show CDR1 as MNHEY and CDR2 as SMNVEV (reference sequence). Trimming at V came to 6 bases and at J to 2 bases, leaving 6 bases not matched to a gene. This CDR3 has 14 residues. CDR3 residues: CASRKGAPNTEAFF. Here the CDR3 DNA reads TGTGCCAGCAGAAAGGGGGCACCTAACACTGAAGCTTTCTTT.

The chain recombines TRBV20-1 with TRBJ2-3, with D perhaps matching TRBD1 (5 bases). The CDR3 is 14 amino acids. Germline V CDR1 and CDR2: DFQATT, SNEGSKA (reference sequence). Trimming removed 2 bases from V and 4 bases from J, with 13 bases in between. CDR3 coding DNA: TGCAGTGCTAGAAAGGGGTCGGTTGCAGATACGCAGTATTTT. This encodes CSARKGSVADTQYF.

The CDR3 DNA is TGTGCCAGCAGCATAACCGTAAGCTCCTACAATGAGCAGTTCTTC. Residues: CASSITVSSYNEQFF. The J gene is TRBJ2-1, the V gene TRBV9, with D unclear. Germline V gene lookup returns CDR1 SGDLS and CDR2 YYNGEE. V lost 4 bases and J 0 bases, leaving 11 bases between the germline ends. The CDR3 extends over 15 amino acids.

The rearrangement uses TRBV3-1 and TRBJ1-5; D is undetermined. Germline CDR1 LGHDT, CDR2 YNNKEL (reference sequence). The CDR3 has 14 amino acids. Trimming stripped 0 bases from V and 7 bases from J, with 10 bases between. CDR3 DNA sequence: TGTGCCAGCAGCCAAGATCCCGCCCAGCAGCCCCAGCATTTT. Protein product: CASSQDPAQQPQHF. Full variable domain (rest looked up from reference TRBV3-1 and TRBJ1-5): DTAVSQTPKYLVTQMGNDKSIKCEQNLGHDTMYWYKQDSKKFLKIMFSYNNKELIINETVPNRFSPKSPDKAHLNLHINSLELGDSAVYFCASSQDPAQQPQHFGDGTRLSIL.